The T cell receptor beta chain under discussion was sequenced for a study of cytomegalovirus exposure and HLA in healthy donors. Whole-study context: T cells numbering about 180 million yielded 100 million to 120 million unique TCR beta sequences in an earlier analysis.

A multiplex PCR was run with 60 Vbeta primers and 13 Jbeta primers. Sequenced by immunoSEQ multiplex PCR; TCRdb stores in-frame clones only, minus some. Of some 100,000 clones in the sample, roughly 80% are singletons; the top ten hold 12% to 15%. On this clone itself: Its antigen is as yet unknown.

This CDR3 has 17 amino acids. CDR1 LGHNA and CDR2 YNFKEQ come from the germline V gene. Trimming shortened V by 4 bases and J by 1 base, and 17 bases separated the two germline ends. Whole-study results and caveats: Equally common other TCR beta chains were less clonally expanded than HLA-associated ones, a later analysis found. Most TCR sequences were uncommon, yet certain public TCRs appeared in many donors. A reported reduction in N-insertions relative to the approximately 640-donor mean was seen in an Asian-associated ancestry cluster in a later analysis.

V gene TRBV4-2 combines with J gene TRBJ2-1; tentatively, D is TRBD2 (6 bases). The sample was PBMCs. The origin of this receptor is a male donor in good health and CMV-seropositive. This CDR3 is CASSPRGHGGSYNEQFF. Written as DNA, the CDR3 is TGTGCCAGCAGCCCCCGAGGTCACGGGGGATCCTACAATGAGCAGTTCTTC.